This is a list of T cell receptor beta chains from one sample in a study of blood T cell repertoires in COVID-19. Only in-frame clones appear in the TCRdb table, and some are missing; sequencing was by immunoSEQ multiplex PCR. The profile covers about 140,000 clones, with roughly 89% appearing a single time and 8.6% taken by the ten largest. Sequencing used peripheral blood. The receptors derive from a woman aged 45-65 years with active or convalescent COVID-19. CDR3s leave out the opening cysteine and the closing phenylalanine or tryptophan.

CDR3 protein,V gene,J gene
ASSPRQGNTGNTIY,TRBV18,TRBJ1-3
ASSLNTLEGTEAF,TRBV28,TRBJ1-1
ASSLKGLAEFYEQY,TRBV5-6,TRBJ2-7
ASSFLDRDGEQY,TRBV3-1/TRBV3-2,TRBJ2-7
AWRVRGSGNTIY,TRBV30,TRBJ1-3
ASPPRVAGDREQF,TRBV6-5,TRBJ2-1
ASSLSTGPTYEQY,TRBV5-1,TRBJ2-7
ASSVAGTGELF,TRBV9,TRBJ2-2
ASSYTAQSNYGYT,TRBV6-5,TRBJ1-2
ASSMTGGKSMNTEAF,TRBV7-2,TRBJ1-1
ASSEYRTKDTQY,TRBV25-1,TRBJ2-3
ASSSGTENSPLH,TRBV5-5,TRBJ1-6
ASRVSANTGELF,TRBV9,TRBJ2-2
ASSLVAGQNTEAF,TRBV7-2,TRBJ1-1
ASSLALGNTGELF,TRBV7-2,TRBJ2-2
ASSRNRGTNEKLF,TRBV2,TRBJ1-4
ASSIDPGDTEAF,TRBV19,TRBJ1-1
ASSRGGGSSYEQY,TRBV4-1,TRBJ2-7
ASRGGDLTTDTQY,TRBV7-2,TRBJ2-3
ASSFLHQEDRPSDYGYT,TRBV27,TRBJ1-2
ASGWGELNTEAF,TRBV5-1,TRBJ1-1
AMRDRDSYNEQF,TRBV10-3,TRBJ2-1
ASSYGQPGNTIY,TRBV6-5,TRBJ1-3
ASSQAFVASSTDTQY,TRBV4-1,TRBJ2-3
ASSEGRGKNEQY,TRBV2,TRBJ2-7
ASRTGAQGGTEAF,TRBV28,TRBJ1-1
ASSPQGGDYEQY,TRBV18,TRBJ2-7
AGSSGFYEQY,TRBV30,TRBJ2-7
ASSLALVGSGGGNEQF,TRBV7-2,TRBJ2-1
ASSLSRVEAF,TRBV7-2,TRBJ1-1
ASSQPPGQKNTEAF,TRBV6-2/TRBV6-3,TRBJ1-1
ASSVDITGELF,TRBV9,TRBJ2-2
ASSVDSGRNQPQH,TRBV9,TRBJ1-5
ASSHFSGGSGTDTQY,TRBV4-2,TRBJ2-3
ASSQEYSRNQPQH,TRBV3-1/TRBV3-2,TRBJ1-5
ASSLGASGSYEQY,TRBV28,TRBJ2-7